The sequence of this T cell receptor (beta chain) was determined in a study of beta chain features in type 1 diabetes. Study context: Age, gender and cell yields were alike across patients and healthy donors.

Study outcomes and limitations: Junctions at VDJ sites from type 1 diabetes patients had fewer insertions and more deletions. Researchers caution that PCR might favor shorter templates, equally among patients and controls.

It was one heparinised blood draw, averaging about 116 mL, that each donor gave. This clone was seen a few times. Its specificity is unknown. The investigators reverse transcribed all of the isolated RNA, so they sequenced expressed TCRB transcripts. The data were produced by immunoSEQ multiplex PCR, yet TCRdb's version contains in-frame clones alone and is incomplete. This sample has 850,000 to 900,000 clones; around a sixth occur once, and the top ten carry 0.023%. Germline V gives CDR1 ENHRY, CDR2 SYGVKD. The CDR3 has 15 amino acids. V gave up 3 bases and J gave up 4 bases; unmatched junction bases: 4.

The specimen sequenced was naive CD4+ T cells from blood. The clonotype originates from a woman aged 18-29 years in good health. The chain is built from TRBV10-3 and TRBJ1-3, with 9 bases lining up with TRBD1. The CDR3 DNA is TGTGCCATCAGTGACAGGACAGGGGACGGAAACACCATATATTTT. Translated, it gives CAISDRTGDGNTIYF.